The T cell receptor (beta chain) described here comes from a study of cytomegalovirus exposure and HLA in healthy donors. CDR1 ENHRY and CDR2 SYGVKD come from the germline V gene. V gave up 2 bases and J gave up 1 base, with 18 bases separating them. CDR3 length: 17 amino acids. Study-level points and caveats: The study found most TCR sequences rare, yet found some public TCRs in many donors.

The PCR ran on 60 Vbeta and 13 Jbeta primers. TCRdb keeps only in-frame clones here, not all; method: immunoSEQ multiplex PCR. The table lists approximately 150,000 clones, around nine tenths of them singletons, with about 0.9% in the top ten. To note about this clone: The antigen remains undetermined.

This clonotype was obtained from a woman between 25 and 40 years old in good health and CMV-seronegative. The chain uses TRBV10-3 and TRBJ2-7, with D possibly being TRBD1 (7 bases). The sequenced sample consisted of PBMCs. CDR3 nucleotide sequence: TGTGCCATCAGTGAGCCGCCTGGACAGGAGGGATCCTACGAGCAGTACTTC. This sequence encodes CAISEPPGQEGSYEQYF.